Below, one T cell receptor beta chain is given with its context. Its specific antigen is unknown. No clone much larger than this one lies a single base away; base qualities are absent. TCRbeta CDR3 regions were amplified from genomic DNA using the immunoSEQ Assay, a bias-controlled multiplex PCR. Under the source paper's analysis protocol: The number of nucleated cells in each sample was estimated by amplification of reference gene primers within the assay. To quantify the absolute abundance of each unique TCRbeta CDR3 rearrangement, sequence reads were collapsed and filtered. For each sample, productive Simpson clonality was calculated as the square root of Simpson's diversity index over productive rearrangements. Sourced from immuneACCESS, this table was stored by TCRdb with only in-frame sequences that have V and J called. A share of the clones is absent; for the studies checked, an unresolved V gene accounts for under half, and the remainder has no known explanation. V, J and clone size were drawn from that table, and D and trimming were deduced from the DNA. This sample comprises some 76,000 clones, more than 75% of them detected only once. The ten largest clones take up 9.5% to 13% of the sample.

The collaborating institutions used their own protocols to collect whole blood in K2EDTA tubes. Collaborator samples were shipped for TCRbeta analysis as frozen whole blood, isolated PBMCs, or DNA extracted from either sample type. CDR1 and CDR2, per the germline V gene, are SGHRS and YFSETQ. Taken from cysteine to phenylalanine, the CDR3 has 14 residues. CDR3 DNA only is kept here, 42 bases in frame from base 1. Trimming takes 4 bases from V and 6 bases from J, and the germline ends sit 17 bases apart. This record belongs to a study of blood T cell repertoires in COVID-19 (TCRdb year 2020). For the wider study: Collaborator samples came from the United States, Italy and Spain and covered acute and convalescent phases of COVID-19. Subjects who had been exposed to COVID-19, were actively infected with it, or had recovered from it provided the deeply sampled blood TCRbeta repertoires that made up the dataset. The sample metadata nearly always contained a de-identified subject ID, COVID-19 status, age in years and sex. The repertoires were released in a freely available public database intended as a resource for research on the immune response to SARS-CoV-2. HLA class I and class II types, where available, came from metadata supplied by the sample provider rather than from assay-based typing. The samples were drawn from two sources: the first 160 participants of the ongoing ImmuneRACE study, and 950 to 1,500 subjects contributed by 6 global collaborators. The material from the prospective study consisted of cDNA or gDNA derived from T cells, B-cell-depleted T cells, or PBMCs. On the study overall, not on this receptor specifically: Clinical and demographic metadata were provided uncurated, with the amount varying by source and participant.

Specimen: peripheral blood. The TCR originated in a woman aged 18-35 years with acute or convalescent COVID-19. The receptor chain draws on TRBV5-1 and TRBJ2-7, and the D gene may be TRBD1, 6 bases matching. The nucleotide sequence is given as TGCGCCAGCAGCCTAGGACAGTGGGCGTCCGAGCAGTACTTC. Its protein reads: CASSLGQWASEQYF.